This entry concerns a single T cell receptor (beta chain). This sample was included in a study of graft-versus-host responses after intestinal transplantation. Study-level information: Tacrolimus and steroids were given for around 3 years to all recipients after anti-thymocyte globulin induction.

Assay used: immunoSEQ multiplex PCR; TCRdb lists only in-frame clones, some missing. The sample shows just over 40,000 clones, about 90% of them seen only once. Germline V CDR1 and CDR2: SNHLY, FYNNEI. This CDR3 contains 16 residues. Trimming at V came to 4 bases and at J to 4 bases, leaving 11 bases not matched to a gene. The sequencing used PBMCs, collected approximately 320 days after intestinal transplant. This chain connects TRBV2 to TRBJ1-1; 8 bases agree with TRBD1. This TCR came from a human patient who received an intestinal transplant, so some T cells may come from the graft donor. The CDR3 is CASSARTGSFGTEAFF. The CDR3 DNA reads TGTGCCAGCAGTGCCCGGACAGGGAGTTTCGGCACTGAAGCTTTCTTT.